One sample yielded the 8 T cell receptor beta chains listed below, sequenced in a study of regulatory T cells in long-lasting Graves disease. Noted time point: newly diagnosed GD, antithyroid drugs for less than 3 months. There was RNA extracted from PBMCs, and the TCR library was made from it. CDR3 regions were amplified by Arm-PCR using iRepertoire HTBI primers to build TCR beta libraries. TCRdb itself ran the multiplex PCR reads through MiXCR, one entry per CDR3 protein. There are 250,000 to 400,000 distinct CDR3 sequences in the sample; about 18% occur only once, and about 38% lies in the top ten. The input for sequencing was peripheral blood mononuclear cells (PBMCs), taken at new diagnosis, from a patient treated with antithyroid drugs. These receptors were collected from a female donor with Graves disease.

This chain links TRBV20-1 with TRBJ1-2; no definite D call. Germline V gene lookup returns CDR1 DFQATT and CDR2 SNEGSKA (reference sequence). The CDR3 is made up of 12 amino acids. V gave up 0 bases and J gave up 8 bases, with 10 bases separating them. In DNA, the CDR3 is TGCAGTGCTAGAGATCAAGCGGGGGGCTACACCTTC. Translating it yields CSARDQAGGYTF.

This clonotype has more than one count but fewer than ten. The chain links TRBV5-1 to TRBJ1-1; D unresolved. This CDR3 comprises 16 residues. V dropped 4 bases and J dropped 0 bases, with 16 bases sitting between them. CDR1 and CDR2 (germline): SGHRS, YFSETQ. The CDR3 nucleotides are TGCGCCAGCAGCCCCCGGTCGGCGAACATGAACACTGAAGCTTTCTTT. Its translation is CASSPRSANMNTEAFF.

For this clonotype: This may come from a read error, since a much larger clone is one base off. The chain is built from TRBV10-3 and TRBJ2-5; 7 nucleotides align to TRBD2. Looked up from germline, CDR1 is ENHRY and CDR2 is SYGVKD. Germline trimming cut 10 bases from V and 11 bases from J; bases unmatched to any gene: 19. This CDR3 has 14 residues. CDR3 nucleotide sequence: TGTGCCACAACAGCCGCGGGGGAGGTGGGTGAGCAGTACTTC. Protein: CATTAAGEVGEQYF.

V is TRBV13 and J is TRBJ2-1; D may be TRBD1 (6 bases). Germline V gene data show CDR1 as PRHDT and CDR2 as FYEKMQ (reference sequence). The CDR3 has 14 amino acids. Trimming cost V 5 bases and J 5 bases, with 13 bases left between them. In nucleotides, the CDR3 is TGTGCCAGCAGCAGGTGGGGACAAGACAATGAGCAGTTCTTC. It yields the protein CASSRWGQDNEQFF.

This clonotype was counted many times. V and J are TRBV4-1 and TRBJ2-7; D is ambiguous. The germline CDR1 and CDR2 sequences are MGHRA and YSYEKL. Deletions cut 6 bases from V and 3 bases from J, with 18 bases between. The CDR3 runs to 15 residues. In DNA form, the CDR3 reads TGCGCCAGCAGTTCGGATCGGCGGCCGATCTACGAGCAGTACTTC. Translated: CASSSDRRPIYEQYF.

This clonotype was counted many times. V gene TRBV12-3 or TRBV12-4 combines with J gene TRBJ1-5; TRBD1 aligns across 8 bases. This CDR3 comprises 15 residues. The V gene end was trimmed by 3 bases and the J gene end by 5 bases; junction bases not matched to a gene: 6. In DNA form, the CDR3 reads TGTGCCAGCAGTTTTGGAGACAGGGGATATCAGCCCCAGCATTTT. Translating gives CASSFGDRGYQPQHF.

This clonotype has a count of ten or more. This chain uses TRBV20-1 with TRBJ2-7; 9 nucleotides line up with TRBD1. J gave up 5 bases and V 5 bases, and 10 bases lay outside the gene matches. CDR3 size: 14 residues. Per the germline V gene, CDR1 is DFQATT and CDR2 is SNEGSKA (reference sequence). CDR3 in DNA: TGCAGTGCTGAAGCCGGGACAGGGAGGGACGAGCAGTACTTC. The encoded protein is CSAEAGTGRDEQYF.

This clonotype was seen repeatedly, ten times or more. The CDR3 DNA sequence: TGTGCCAGTAGTCCCAGGGACAGGGTGGGAGAAATGAACACTGAAGCTTTCTTT. Encoded protein: CASSPRDRVGEMNTEAFF. The chain carries TRBV19 and TRBJ1-1, with TRBD1 matching over 9 bases. Germline CDR1 is LNHDA and CDR2 is SQIVND (reference sequence). The CDR3 runs 18 residues. The trim removed 5 bases at V and 0 bases at J, leaving 13 bases unmatched.